Listed here is a single T cell receptor beta chain. What it recognizes is unknown. The sample contains more than one DNA sequence encoding this CDR3. This CDR3 comprises 10 residues. The germline gives CDR1 SNHLY, CDR2 FYNNEI. Trimming stripped 6 bases from V and 1 base from J, with 0 bases between. The sample comes from a study of CD8+ T cells in alopecia areata. The treatment is: oral pan-JAK inhibitor, 5-10 mg twice daily. Peripheral blood and lesional scalp punch biopsies came from alopecia areata patients. Points from the study as a whole: Normal scalp showed lower clonality than lesional scalp, especially alopecia totalis/universalis.

After isolation, RNA underwent reverse transcription to generate cDNA as the sequencing template. Assay: immunoSEQ multiplex PCR; the TCRdb copy retains only in-frame clones and omits some. The table has approximately 210,000 clones, less than 65% seen once. The sequenced sample was CD4+ T cells sorted from blood, obtained at week 4, from a patient treated with tofacitinib. The chain is built from TRBV2 and TRBJ2-5; D gene ambiguous. The sequence came from a human donor with alopecia areata. CDR3 in amino acids: CASSQETQYF. CDR3 in DNA: TGTGCCAGCAGCCAAGAGACCCAGTACTTC.